The 13 T cell receptor beta chains in this list originate from one sample, sequenced in a study of blood T cell repertoires in COVID-19. TCRdb keeps only in-frame clones here, not all; method: immunoSEQ multiplex PCR. Among about 45,000 clones listed, around 84% were seen once. Material for sequencing was peripheral blood. These receptors were collected from a human donor in a cohort sampled during active COVID-19.

The chain recombines TRBV7-2 with TRBJ2-7; possible D gene TRBD1, 6 bases. The V end lost 4 bases, the J end lost 6 bases, and 13 bases lay between the germline ends. CDR1 is SGHTA and CDR2 is FQGNSA in the germline V gene. This CDR3 is 13 amino acids long. The CDR3 is CASSSVQGLEQYV. CDR3 nucleotide sequence: TGTGCCAGCAGCTCGGTACAGGGTCTCGAGCAGTACGTC.

The rearrangement joins TRBV19 to TRBJ2-7; TRBD1 matches 7 bases. The CDR3 runs 15 residues. Per the germline V gene, CDR1 is LNHDA and CDR2 is SQIVND (reference sequence). With V trimmed by 6 bases and J by 3 bases, 11 bases remained unmatched. The CDR3 DNA follows: TGTGCCAGTAGCCTGAGACAGGGCAGAAGCTACGAGCAGTACTTC. This translates into CASSLRQGRSYEQYF.

The chain has TRBV11-2 and TRBJ1-2, with TRBD1 matching over 7 bases. Per the germline V gene, CDR1 is SGHAT and CDR2 is FQNNGV. The CDR3 is 14 amino acids. J was trimmed by 4 bases and V by 1 base; bases with no gene match: 3. The CDR3: CASSLVGTVYGYTF. The CDR3 DNA sequence: TGTGCCAGCAGCTTAGTGGGGACAGTCTATGGCTACACCTTC. Full variable domain (rest looked up from reference TRBV11-2 and TRBJ1-2): EAGVAQSPRYKIIEKRQSVAFWCNPISGHATLYWYQQILGQGPKLLIQFQNNGVVDDSQLPKDRFSAERLKGVDSTLKIQPAKLEDSAVYLCASSLVGTVYGYTFGSGTRLTVV.

The V and J genes are TRBV2 and TRBJ2-4; 9 nucleotides align to TRBD2. Germline lookup yields CDR1 SNHLY and CDR2 FYNNEI. V lost 2 bases, J lost 7 bases, and 9 bases stayed unmatched. The CDR3 totals 16 residues. CDR3 in amino acids: CASSELRGGQGNIQYF. As DNA, the CDR3 is TGTGCCAGCAGTGAATTGCGGGGGGGCCAAGGTAACATTCAGTACTTC.

This clone was recorded a few times. This chain uses TRBV5-5 with TRBJ2-7; tentative D call: TRBD2 (5 bases). Looked up from germline, CDR1 is SGHKS and CDR2 is YYEKEE (reference sequence). There are 15 residues in the CDR3. Deletions cut 2 bases from V and 5 bases from J, with 17 bases between. CDR3 nucleotides: TGTGCCAGCAGCTTCGAGGACGGAGGACGGAACGAGCAGTACGTC. Translating gives CASSFEDGGRNEQYV.

This clone was seen only once. The chain uses TRBV2 and TRBJ1-6; 8 bases match TRBD1. In germline, CDR1 is SNHLY, CDR2 FYNNEI. CDR3 length equals 17 residues. The V segment lost 6 bases and the J segment 2 bases; nucleotides outside the gene matches: 9. The CDR3 nucleotides are TGTGCCAGCAGCCCGACAGGGGTTGGGACCTATAATTCACCCCTCCACTTT. It is translated as CASSPTGVGTYNSPLHF.

The rearrangement links TRBV19 to TRBJ2-1, with D perhaps matching TRBD2 (6 bases). This CDR3 has 17 amino acids. CDR1 is LNHDA and CDR2 is SQIVND in the germline V gene (reference sequence). Trimming pared 1 base from V and 0 bases from J, leaving 13 bases between. This CDR3 is CASSIGRARSSYNEQFF. CDR3 nucleotide sequence: TGTGCCAGTAGTATAGGGAGGGCGAGGAGCTCCTACAATGAGCAGTTCTTC. The full variable domain, its missing parts supplied by reference TRBV19 and TRBJ2-1, is DGGITQSPKYLFRKEGQNVTLSCEQNLNHDAMYWYRQDPGQGLRLIYYSQIVNDFQKGDIAEGYSVSREKKESFPLTVTSAQKNPTAFYLCASSIGRARSSYNEQFFGPGTRLTVL.

In this sample, this clone turned up once. The chain is built from TRBV11-2 and TRBJ2-2; 9 bases are shared with TRBD1. This CDR3 is 16 amino acids long. Trimming removed 5 bases from V and 7 bases from J; junction bases left unmatched: 11. The V gene's germline CDR1 is SGHAT and CDR2 FQNNGV. The CDR3 DNA is TGTGCCAGCAGCCCAAGGCACAGGGGGCTCGACGGGGAGCTGTTTTTT. It specifies CASSPRHRGLDGELFF.

The CDR3 here is CAWRAPASPPGNQPQHF. The CDR3, as DNA: TGTGCCTGGAGAGCTCCCGCTTCTCCCCCCGGCAATCAGCCCCAGCATTTT. The chain couples TRBV30 to TRBJ1-5; no reliable D call. V lost 3 bases and J 2 bases, leaving 20 bases between the germline ends. Germline-derived CDR1 and CDR2 are GTSNPN and SVGIG (reference sequence). This CDR3 spans 17 amino acids.

This chain joins TRBV18 and TRBJ1-1, with 8 bases aligning to TRBD1. V dropped 3 bases and J dropped 4; count of bases not matched to a gene: 4. From germline, CDR1 is KGHSH and CDR2 LQKENI. This CDR3 comprises 14 residues. CDR3 sequence reads: CASSPQGAGTEAFF. The CDR3 bases are TGTGCCAGCTCACCGCAGGGGGCAGGCACTGAAGCTTTCTTT.

The chain recombines TRBV30 with TRBJ2-7; 8 bases align to TRBD2. The CDR3 is made up of 16 amino acids. The germline gives CDR1 GTSNPN, CDR2 SVGIG (reference sequence). Trimming cost V 0 bases and J 2 bases; bases outside gene matches: 9. The CDR3 DNA follows: TGTGCCTGGAGTGTGGCCGGCGGGGGGCGGACCTACGAGCAGTACTTC. It specifies CAWSVAGGGRTYEQYF. Full variable domain (rest looked up from reference TRBV30 and TRBJ2-7): SQTIHQWPATLVQPVGSPLSLECTVEGTSNPNLYWYRQAAGRGLQLLFYSVGIGQISSEVPQNLSASRPQDRQFILSSKKLLLSDSGFYLCAWSVAGGGRTYEQYFGPGTRLTVT.

This clone came up a few times. The chain joins TRBV7-2 to TRBJ2-2, with unresolved D. Germline CDR1 and CDR2: SGHTA and FQGNSA. The CDR3 sequence is 13 residues long. Trimming pared 3 bases from V and 7 bases from J, leaving 9 bases between. CDR3 amino acids: CASSFYFGGELFF. CDR3 DNA: TGTGCCAGCAGCTTTTACTTTGGCGGGGAGCTGTTTTTT.

The chain couples TRBV30 to TRBJ1-4; D unclear. This CDR3 region has 14 residues. Germline loops: CDR1 GTSNPN, CDR2 SVGIG (reference sequence). With 0 bases removed from V and 3 bases from J, the gap between germline ends came to 8 bases. The DNA of the CDR3 is TGTGCCTGGAGTGTTGGAGATCCTAATGAAAAACTGTTTTTT. This sequence encodes CAWSVGDPNEKLFF.